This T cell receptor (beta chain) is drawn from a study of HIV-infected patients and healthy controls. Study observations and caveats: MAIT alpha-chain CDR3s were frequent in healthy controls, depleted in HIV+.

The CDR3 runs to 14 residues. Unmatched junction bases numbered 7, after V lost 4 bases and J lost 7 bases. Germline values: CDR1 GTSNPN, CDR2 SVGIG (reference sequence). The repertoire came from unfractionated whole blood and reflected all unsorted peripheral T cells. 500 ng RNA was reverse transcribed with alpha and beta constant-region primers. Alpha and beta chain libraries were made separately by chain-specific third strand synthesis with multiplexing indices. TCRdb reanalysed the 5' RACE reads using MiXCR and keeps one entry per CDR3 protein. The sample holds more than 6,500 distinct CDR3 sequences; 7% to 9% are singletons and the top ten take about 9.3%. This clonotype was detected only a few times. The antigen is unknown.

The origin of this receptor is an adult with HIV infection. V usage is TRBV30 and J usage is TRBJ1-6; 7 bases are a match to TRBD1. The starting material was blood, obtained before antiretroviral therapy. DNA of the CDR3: TGTGCCTGGACCAACAGGGGAGGCAATTCACCCCTCCACTTT. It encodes CAWTNRGGNSPLHF.